What follows is one T cell receptor beta chain and its context. The antigen this receptor binds is unknown. Base qualities are not at hand, and no much larger clone is one base apart. To prepare the library, the immunoSEQ multiplex PCR assay was applied. Genomic DNA was pulled from the sorted cells, and the automated high-throughput method of Adaptive Biotechnologies was used to sequence the TCR beta V, D and J regions. A two-step, bias-controlled multiplex PCR was used to amplify CDR3 regions. An Illumina instrument was used to sequence the amplified TCR beta libraries. The original methods were these. Demultiplexed reads were processed to reduce amplification and sequencing bias, and the IMGT database was used to assign CDR3 sequences to gene families. ImmunoSEQ software version 2.0 was used to analyze the repertoire data. Clonotype lists were filtered to remove out-of-frame sequences as well as sequences containing stop codons in the CDR3. Clonotypes below 0.01% frequency were excluded because they corresponded to less than one cell. Richness was computed as observed richness divided by input cell number, and evenness as Shannon entropy divided by log observed richness. Repertoire diversity and the similarity between time points were measured using Simpson diversity and Morisita-Horn overlap indices. Clonotypes were grouped as dominant (>1%), sub-dominant (0.5-0.99%), low abundance (0.1-0.49%) or lowest abundance (<0.1%). For the germline index, total nucleotide additions were subtracted from total CDR3 length, and that difference was then divided by total CDR3 length. TCRdb's version of the immuneACCESS table is confined to in-frame rearrangements and falls short of the full clone set. An unresolved V gene accounts for under half of the shortfall where checked; the remainder is of unknown origin. V and J calls and clone size come straight from that table; D and trimming were deduced from the DNA. The sample table lists roughly 43,000 clones, 88% of them with a count of one. The ten most abundant clones make up 1.2% of the sample.

The label giving this sample's time point can be read as: peak reinfection, 3 to 8 weeks after reinfection detection. Sorted cells were sequenced directly ex vivo, without in vitro expansion prior to TCR sequencing. Donors were people who inject drugs enrolled in the Montreal Acute Hepatitis C Cohort Study (HEPCO) in Canada. As controls, total naive CD8 T cells, sorted as viable CD3+ CD8+ CD45RO-, were obtained from two donors at each of the three reinfection time points. Before sorting, cryopreserved peripheral blood mononuclear cells were thawed and used as the source for purifying CD8 T cells. The MACS CD8+ T cell Isolation Kit was used to enrich CD8 T cells through negative selection. Cell sorting was done on a BD FACSAria II sorter with FACSDiva software, and data were analyzed with FlowJo. These data are taken from a study of memory CD8 T cells in hepatitis C reinfection (dated by TCRdb to about 2017). Study-level background: Two consecutive HCV infections were spontaneously resolved by three donors, whereas a primary infection was cleared by two donors who then became chronically infected after reinfection. A case counted as HCV reinfection when an HCV RNA test came back positive after two negative tests taken at least 60 days apart. Samples at the peak of reinfection were taken 3 to 8 weeks after reinfection was detected. The TCR beta repertoire of virus-specific CD8 T cells was tracked longitudinally in a few donors across an HCV reinfection episode. Roughly five reinfection cases with stored pre-reinfection samples were identified between the late 2000s and the early 2010s. Participants who had resolved a prior HCV infection were followed every 3 months in the reinfection study. The peak reinfection time point was selected on the basis of previously published longitudinal tetramer+ CD8 T cell frequency data. Overall study outcomes, separate from this receptor: Because only four to six donors were included, definitive conclusions about public clonotypes linked to secondary clearance could not be reached by the study.

Sequencing was done on a sample of naive CD8+ T cells sorted from blood. What this sample's cell subset or site label stands for: total naive CD8+CD45RO- T cells. This receptor was obtained from a man between 18 and 35 years old with hepatitis C virus infection.

The DNA is as follows: TGTGCCAGCAGCTTGGTTAGCGGGAGGGCCGTCAATGAGCAGTTCTTC. It is translated as CASSLVSGRAVNEQFF. The sequence is built from TRBV5-4 and TRBJ2-1, with 11 bases matching TRBD2. There are 16 amino acids in the CDR3, from cysteine to phenylalanine inclusive. Of all the DNA, just the CDR3 is kept, 48 bases in frame from base 1. CDR1 and CDR2 are read off the germline V gene (reference sequence) as SGHNT and YYREEE. The germline V end is reduced by 0 bases and the J end by 6 bases; junction bases left unmatched: 5.